The 10 T cell receptor beta chains below come from one sample, sequenced in a study of blood T cell repertoires in COVID-19. The protocol was immunoSEQ multiplex PCR, while the TCRdb copy is restricted to in-frame clones and leaves out a portion. The repertoire holds just over 300,000 clones, 85% to 90% seen once, with approximately 4.1% in the top ten. Sequencing input: PBMCs or T cells enriched from blood (not recorded which). All receptors derive from a man between 25 and 39 years old who had recovered from COVID-19.

This chain links TRBV19 with TRBJ1-2; 12 nucleotides line up with TRBD1. The J segment lost 3 bases and the V segment lost 5 bases, leaving 13 bases of the junction unmatched. Germline-derived CDR1 and CDR2 are LNHDA and SQIVND (reference sequence). The CDR3 runs to 18 residues. The CDR3 bases are TGTGCCAGTAGTTCCCACCGGGACAGGGGGCGGGAGGACTATGGCTACACCTTC. Protein product: CASSSHRDRGREDYGYTF.

The chain joins TRBV2 to TRBJ1-2; D call uncertain. CDR1 and CDR2 from the germline V gene are SNHLY and FYNNEI. The CDR3 length is 15 residues. V was shortened by 4 bases and J by 7 bases, with 19 bases between the two germline ends. CDR3 loop: CASSGGGSRAGGYTF. The CDR3 DNA is TGTGCCAGCAGTGGGGGAGGCAGTCGCGCCGGTGGCTACACCTTC.

This CDR3 reads CASSFDRAGQPQHF. CDR3 coding DNA: TGTGCCAGCAGTTTCGACAGGGCGGGTCAGCCCCAGCATTTT. V is TRBV6-5 and J is TRBJ1-5; 7 bases match TRBD1. Germline CDR1 is MNHEY and CDR2 is SVGAGI. The CDR3 spans 14 residues. V trimming: 4 bases; J trimming: 6 bases; junction bases outside the gene matches: 6.

Comments on this clone: Other DNA sequences in this sample translate to the same CDR3. J is TRBJ2-5 and V is TRBV20-1; D call uncertain. The V end was cut by 6 bases, the J end by 0 bases, with 5 bases between. CDR3 length: 11 amino acids. Germline V gene data show CDR1 as DFQATT and CDR2 as SNEGSKA (reference sequence). This CDR3 reads CSAEDQETQYF. CDR3 coding DNA: TGCAGTGCCGAGGACCAAGAGACCCAGTACTTC.

This chain joins TRBV29-1 and TRBJ1-2; D not resolved. Trimming took 0 bases from V and 6 from J, leaving 8 bases between them. This CDR3 has 12 amino acids. Germline V lookup: CDR1 SQVTM, CDR2 ANQGSEA. The CDR3 nucleotides are TGCAGCGTTGAAGATAGTAGTGATGGCTACACCTTC. Translating gives CSVEDSSDGYTF.

In its sample, this clone was seen a few times. V gene TRBV28 combines with J gene TRBJ1-2; 7 bases line up with TRBD1. In germline, CDR1 is MDHEN, CDR2 SYDVKM. CDR3 length: 15 residues. The junction had 13 bases not matched to a gene; V was cut back by 5 bases and J by 7 bases. The CDR3 DNA reads TGTGCCAGCAGTCGGGACAGCTCCCATGTGGGTGGCTACACCTTC. It yields the protein CASSRDSSHVGGYTF.

This rearrangement joins TRBV5-4 to TRBJ1-4; D remains unclear. Trimming took 0 bases from V and 7 from J, leaving 13 bases between them. Germline CDR1 and CDR2: SGHNT and YYREEE (reference sequence). The CDR3 sequence is 15 residues long. This chain's CDR3 is CASSLGGVGSEKLFF. The CDR3 region has the DNA TGTGCCAGCAGCTTGGGTGGGGTAGGGAGTGAAAAACTGTTTTTT.

This chain joins TRBV11-3 and TRBJ2-1, with D maybe TRBD2 (5 bases). The CDR3 length is 16 residues. Germline assignment: CDR1 SGHNT and CDR2 YENEEA. V was trimmed by 1 base and J by 5 bases, leaving 15 bases between them. The CDR3 bases are TGTGCCAGCAGCTTAGCCGCCGGGCGGGCACACAATGAGCAGTTCTTC. Protein product: CASSLAAGRAHNEQFF.

This clone was counted only a few times. The CDR3 DNA is TGTGCCAGCAGCCTGGGACAGCGTAAAGAGACCCAGTACTTC. This gives the protein CASSLGQRKETQYF. This sequence joins TRBV4-2 and TRBJ2-5; 7 nucleotides line up with TRBD1. Germline CDR1 and CDR2: LGHNA and YNFKEQ. This CDR3 has 14 residues. V lost 4 bases to trimming and J lost 3 bases; unmatched junction nucleotides: 5.

V is TRBV27 and J is TRBJ1-6; D call uncertain. Germline assignment: CDR1 MNHEY and CDR2 SMNVEV (reference sequence). This CDR3 comprises 15 residues. Trimming took off 4 bases at V and 0 bases at J, with 7 bases between the two ends. In DNA form, the CDR3 reads TGTGCCAGCAGTTCTCCGAGCTCCTATAATTCACCCCTCCACTTT. Protein product: CASSSPSSYNSPLHF.